Listed below are T cell receptor beta chains from one sample, sequenced in a study of blood T cell repertoires in COVID-19. The repertoire was sequenced with immunoSEQ multiplex PCR; TCRdb's copy has only in-frame clones and lacks some. The data show 30,000 to 45,000 clones, 60% to 85% seen once. Input material: peripheral blood. These receptors were taken from a man between 60 and 75 years old with active COVID-19. Each CDR3 is given with its conserved first and last residue. The D gene is left open where the match is weak. A row's size may be missing; if present it is once, few, many or a size class.

v_gene	j_gene	d_gene	abundance	CDR3aa	CDR3nt
TRBV5-1	TRBJ1-1	TRBD1	-	CASSLTGAGNTEAFF	TGCGCCAGCAGCTTGACAGGGGCGGGAAACACTGAAGCTTTCTTT
TRBV11-1	TRBJ1-4	-	-	CASSPRQPEKLFF	TGTGCCAGCAGCCCGAGACAGCCTGAAAAACTGTTTTTT
TRBV13	TRBJ2-7	-	few	CASRPGLRSYEQYF	TGTGCCAGCAGACCGGGACTGAGATCCTACGAGCAGTACTTC
TRBV30	TRBJ1-3	-	-	CAWMRRSGNTIYF	TGTGCCTGGATGCGGAGATCTGGAAACACCATATATTTT
TRBV13	TRBJ2-7	-	-	CASSPGNNYEQYF	TGTGCCAGCAGCCCCGGGAATAACTACGAGCAGTACTTC
TRBV4-3	TRBJ2-2	TRBD2	medium-sized	CASSQDWGGVGTGELFF	TGCGCCAGCAGCCAAGATTGGGGAGGGGTAGGCACCGGGGAGCTGTTTTTT
TRBV29-1	TRBJ1-5	-	-	CSVVSGQEPQHF	TGCAGCGTTGTTTCCGGTCAGGAGCCCCAGCATTTT
TRBV18	TRBJ1-3	-	-	CASSPATGSSGNTIYF	TGTGCCAGCTCACCCGCGACAGGCTCCTCTGGAAACACCATATATTTT
TRBV10-3	TRBJ1-4	-	-	CAISDRGATNEKLFF	TGTGCCATCAGTGACAGGGGTGCAACTAATGAAAAACTGTTTTTT
TRBV29-1	TRBJ1-2	-	once	CSVEFRGNYGYTF	TGCAGCGTTGAATTCCGGGGGAACTATGGCTACACCTTC
TRBV11-2	TRBJ1-3	-	-	CASSSGLVPDTIYF	TGTGCCAGCAGCTCAGGATTGGTTCCGGACACCATATATTTT
TRBV13	TRBJ2-1	TRBD1	-	CASSLDRGPYNEQFF	TGTGCCAGCAGCTTAGACAGGGGGCCCTACAATGAGCAGTTCTTC
TRBV18	TRBJ2-5	TRBD1	-	CASSQDRAIPATQYF	TGTGCCAGCTCGCAGGACAGGGCCATCCCGGCAACCCAGTACTTC
TRBV5-1	TRBJ2-5	-	-	CASSFGAGETQYF	TGCGCCAGCAGCTTCGGAGCGGGAGAGACCCAGTACTTC
TRBV6-5	TRBJ1-2	TRBD1	-	CASSYSQDRGLYGYTF	TGTGCCAGCAGTTACTCCCAGGACAGGGGCCTTTATGGCTACACCTTC
TRBV5-4	TRBJ1-2	TRBD1	-	CASSPGQGARDGYTF	TGTGCCAGCAGCCCGGGACAGGGGGCGAGGGATGGCTACACCTTC
TRBV30	TRBJ1-2	TRBD1	-	CAWAGTGLTNYGYTF	TGTGCCTGGGCCGGGACAGGGCTTACCAACTATGGCTACACCTTC
TRBV27	TRBJ2-3	-	-	CASSFRYTDTQYF	TGTGCCAGCAGTTTTCGCTACACAGATACGCAGTATTTT
TRBV6-2/TRBV6-3	TRBJ1-1	-	-	CASSYPISGEAFF	TGTGCCAGCAGTTACCCTATATCCGGTGAAGCTTTCTTT
TRBV10-3	TRBJ1-6	-	-	CAIKAVSSYNSPLHF	TGTGCCATCAAGGCGGTGAGCTCCTATAATTCACCCCTCCACTTT
TRBV14	TRBJ2-1	TRBD2	-	CASSQDTWRTSGYNEQFF	TGTGCCAGCAGCCAAGATACATGGCGGACTAGCGGTTACAATGAGCAGTTCTTC
TRBV10-2	TRBJ1-4	-	few	CASSEGRAQGEKLFF	TGCGCCAGCAGTGAGGGGAGGGCGCAAGGTGAAAAACTGTTTTTT
TRBV10-3	TRBJ1-4	TRBD1	-	CAISSGQGYEKLFF	TGTGCCATCAGCTCCGGACAGGGTTATGAAAAACTGTTTTTT
TRBV7-2	TRBJ2-7	-	-	CASSKAGSGSYEQYF	TGTGCCAGCAGCAAGGCGGGATCGGGCTCCTACGAGCAGTACTTC
TRBV6-5	TRBJ2-6	-	-	CASRAGRSGANVLTF	TGTGCCAGCAGGGCGGGCCGCTCTGGGGCCAACGTCCTGACTTTC
TRBV7-9	TRBJ2-3	TRBD1	-	CASSPGGQGAWDTQYF	TGTGCCAGCAGCCCAGGGGGGCAGGGGGCCTGGGATACGCAGTATTTT
TRBV12-5	TRBJ2-1	TRBD1	-	CASGPGTGYHEQFF	TGTGCTAGTGGTCCCGGGACAGGGTACCATGAGCAGTTCTTC
TRBV27	TRBJ2-7	-	-	CASSLWGTAGEQYF	TGTGCCAGCAGTTTATGGGGGACAGCGGGCGAGCAGTACTTC
TRBV9	TRBJ1-1	-	once	CASSASGGEAFF	TGTGCCAGCAGCGCTTCCGGAGGTGAAGCTTTCTTT
TRBV20-1	TRBJ1-6	-	once	CSAREDSPLHF	TGCAGTGCTAGGGAGGATTCACCCCTCCACTTT
TRBV4-3	TRBJ1-5	-	-	CASSQRAYSNQPQHF	TGCGCCAGCAGCCAAAGAGCTTATAGCAATCAGCCCCAGCATTTT
TRBV3-1/TRBV3-2	TRBJ2-7	TRBD2	-	CASSQSSGTSGWRRDEQYF	TGTGCCAGCAGCCAAAGTTCCGGGACTAGCGGTTGGAGGAGGGACGAGCAGTACTTC
TRBV7-8	TRBJ2-7	-	few	CASSRGGALGYEQYF	TGTGCCAGCAGCAGGGGTGGCGCCCTCGGGTACGAGCAGTACTTC
TRBV10-3	TRBJ2-2	TRBD2	-	CAINERLALDTGELFF	TGTGCCATCAATGAGAGACTAGCGCTAGACACCGGGGAGCTGTTTTTT
TRBV4-1	TRBJ1-5	-	-	CASSLEAWGNQPQHF	TGCGCCAGCAGCCTTGAGGCCTGGGGCAATCAGCCCCAGCATTTT
TRBV11-1	TRBJ2-7	TRBD1	-	CASSRRDRDHEQYF	TGTGCCAGCAGCCGGAGGGACAGGGACCACGAGCAGTACTTC
TRBV6-2/TRBV6-3	TRBJ2-7	TRBD1	-	CASSYSDKPGQGRYEQYF	TGTGCCAGCAGTTACTCGGACAAACCGGGACAGGGGAGATACGAGCAGTACTTC
TRBV27	TRBJ2-1	TRBD2	once	CASSVVGTTYNEQFF	TGTGCCAGCAGCGTGGTTGGGACTACCTACAATGAGCAGTTCTTC